This T cell receptor (beta chain) was profiled in a study of shared clonotypes between healthy human individuals (dated by TCRdb to about 2020). At the level of the whole study: The cohort included a few men and two women between 18 and 49 years of age. For each donor, three plates each were used for CD4 naive and CD4 memory, two plates were used for CD8 naive, and one plate was used for CD8 memory. To estimate repertoire size and how much clonotypes are shared between individuals, the study performed deep sequencing of blood TCR repertoires from a few healthy adults. To increase sequencing depth and limit assay-specific biases, TCR repertoire library preparation and sequencing were carried out by different laboratories using diverse techniques. Per donor, leukapheresis produced somewhere between about 0.85 and 9.5 billion PBMCs.

Details on this clone: Its antigen is unknown. Within one base of it there is no much larger clone, and no base qualities were kept.

Reading the germline V gene gives CDR1 MGHDK and CDR2 SYGVNS. The cysteine opens and the phenylalanine closes a CDR3 of 14 amino acids. Only CDR3 DNA is held: 42 bases, read in frame from base 1. Ends trimmed: V by 4 bases, J by 2 bases; bases unmatched to a gene: 4. Donors were healthy HIV-negative adults with no recently reported acute infections or vaccinations. All donors were Caucasian adults living in Nashville, Tennessee, USA. Magnetic negative selection was used to enrich CD4+ T cells, after which naive cells were positively selected on CD45RA and the negative fraction became the memory subset. Blood was collected by leukapheresis, and PBMCs were isolated by Ficoll-Histopaque density gradient centrifugation and then cryopreserved in liquid nitrogen vapor phase. Analytical flow cytometry was used to check the purity and quantity of every magnetically sorted T cell population. Genomic DNA was isolated from each sorted fraction and quantified by UV absorbance on a Nanodrop 2000c.

Results and caveats for the whole study, not just this receptor: Because the study included a small number of donors, the genetic and exposure-history diversity represented was limited. Based on pairwise subsampling, the degree of clonotype sharing among donors was expected to be affected by sequencing depth. Sampling was restricted to blood, and TCR repertoires in tissue are likely to differ from TCR repertoires in blood. Naive subsets generally had larger estimated clonotype richness than memory subsets. Rarefaction of sorted-subset datasets indicated incomplete sequencing despite the large sequencing depth. Compared with non-shared clonotypes, clonotypes shared by all four sorted-subset donors had higher generation probabilities. Across a few donors, 4.5% to 6.5% of naive CD4, around 3.5% of naive CD8, 2.3% of memory CD4, and approximately 0.42% of memory CD8 clonotypes were shared.

TCR CDR3 regions were amplified from genomic DNA by multiplex PCR using the deep immunoSEQ assay. Extracted genomic DNA from each cell subset was spread evenly across all wells of several immunoSEQ 96-well plates, with each plate serving as a replicate. For sorted subsets, roughly 200 ng of genomic DNA, equivalent to 25,000 to 35,000 T cell genomes, went into each replicate PCR. The purified libraries were quantified using a Qubit 3.0 fluorometer, sized with a Bioanalyzer 2100, and then quantified again using the KAPA Library Quantification kit. Each immunoSEQ 96-well plate was sequenced on its own single-read 150-cycle Illumina NextSeq 550 flow cell. In the authors' own workflow: Because the immunoSEQ output included only junctional sequences and no quality scores, the filtering could not be the same as the filtering used for full-length reads. Sequences were annotated with PyIR, a Python wrapper for IgBLAST v1.9, and V/J genes and CDR3 were assigned using IMGT germline references. Reads were removed for weak V/J assignments (E-value above 1e-6), missing CDR3, stop codons, out-of-frame junctions, or ambiguous translated residues. V3J clonotypes were defined by identical inferred V gene, J gene, and CDR3 amino acid sequence. Percentage overlap between repertoires was calculated by dividing the number of shared unique clonotypes by the size of the smaller repertoire. Three approaches were used to assess repertoire richness: RTK rarefaction, the Chao1 estimator, and Recon v2.1 estimates of unobserved clonotypes. Generation probabilities were computed with OLGA for all TCRbeta clonotypes obtained by the gDNA method from a few donors. TCRdb took this table from immuneACCESS and kept in-frame rearrangements with V and J called. Such tables lack part of the clones; where checked against another copy, unresolved V genes explain under half of the gap, and the rest is unexplained. For V, J and clone size, that table is used; D and trimming come from the DNA. The sample contains millions of clones, 90% to 95% of them found a single time. The leading ten clones occupy 0.14% of the sample.

Input material: naive CD4+ T cells sorted from blood. The sample's cell subset or site label is to be understood as: CD45RA+ positively selected. The V gene is TRBV25-1 and the J gene is TRBJ2-7; 8 nucleotides in the junction match TRBD2. The source is a man younger than 35 in good health. The CDR3 here reads CASSATSGAYEQYF. The nucleotides read TGTGCCAGCAGTGCTACTAGCGGTGCCTACGAGCAGTACTTC.